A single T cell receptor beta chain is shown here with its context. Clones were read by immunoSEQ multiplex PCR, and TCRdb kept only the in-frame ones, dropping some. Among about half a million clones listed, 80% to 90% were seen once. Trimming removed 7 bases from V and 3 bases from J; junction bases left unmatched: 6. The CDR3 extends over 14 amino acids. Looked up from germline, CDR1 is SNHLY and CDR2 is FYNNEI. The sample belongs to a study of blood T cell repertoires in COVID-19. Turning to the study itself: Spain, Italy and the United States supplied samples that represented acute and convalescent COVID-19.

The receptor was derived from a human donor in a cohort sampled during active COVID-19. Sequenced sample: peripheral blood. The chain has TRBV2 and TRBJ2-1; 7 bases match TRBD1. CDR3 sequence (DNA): TGTGCCAGCAAGGGGACAGAGCTCTACAATGAGCAGTTCTTC. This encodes CASKGTELYNEQFF.